Shown below are 17 T cell receptor beta chains from a single sample sequenced in a study of OX40 agonist ivuxolimab in advanced cancers. Assay used: immunoSEQ multiplex PCR; TCRdb lists only in-frame clones, some missing. The table lists 40,000 or so clones, roughly 85% of them singletons. Sequences were derived from CD4+ or CD8+ T cells sorted from blood, sampled in a trial of the OX40 agonist ivuxolimab. These receptors came from an adult with an advanced solid tumor such as melanoma, head and neck, liver or kidney cancer.

The rearrangement uses TRBV28 and TRBJ1-1; unclear D gene. There are 15 residues in the CDR3. CDR1 is MDHEN and CDR2 is SYDVKM in the germline V gene. V lost 1 base and J 2 bases, leaving 11 bases between the germline ends. CDR3 in DNA: TGTGCCAGCAGTTTATTGTATACTGACAACACTGAAGCTTTCTTT. It yields the protein CASSLLYTDNTEAFF.

This chain joins TRBV7-8 and TRBJ2-3; D gene uncertain. This CDR3 contains 14 residues. Germline loops: CDR1 SGHVS, CDR2 FQNEAQ. Between the trimmed V and J ends, which lost 5 bases and 2 bases, there was a span of 11 bases. The DNA of the CDR3 is TGTGCCAGCAGCCTCCACCTCAACACAGATACGCAGTATTTT. It is translated as CASSLHLNTDTQYF.

This sequence joins TRBV11-2 and TRBJ2-3; D is unclear. V was clipped by 3 bases and J by 1 base, with 5 bases between them. The germline V gene encodes CDR1 SGHAT and CDR2 FQNNGV. The CDR3 is 13 amino acids. DNA for the CDR3: TGTGCCAGCAGCTTTCGGGGCACAGATACGCAGTATTTT. Its translation: CASSFRGTDTQYF.

This chain uses TRBV29-1 with TRBJ2-7; 9 nucleotides match TRBD1. Germline CDR1 and CDR2: SQVTM and ANQGSEA. This CDR3 region has 12 residues. V shed 7 bases, J shed 3 bases, and the junction held 4 bases outside the gene matches. The CDR3 loop is CSGGQGNYEQYF. The CDR3 nucleotides are TGCAGCGGGGGACAGGGTAACTACGAGCAGTACTTC.

This rearrangement joins TRBV19 to TRBJ1-5; D remains ambiguous. Germline lookup yields CDR1 LNHDA and CDR2 SQIVND (reference sequence). Trimming stripped 9 bases from V and 5 bases from J, with 14 bases between. This CDR3 region has 13 residues. The CDR3 DNA reads as TGTGCCAGCGGGTCTAGTGGGTATCAGCCCCAGCATTTT. Translating it yields CASGSSGYQPQHF.

The chain recombines TRBV7-2 with TRBJ2-7, with 10 bases fitting TRBD2. V gave up 1 base and J gave up 5 bases; unmatched junction bases: 5. Germline V lookup: CDR1 SGHTA, CDR2 FQGNSA. The CDR3 is 15 amino acids. The CDR3 region is CASSLEAGGPHEQYF. Written as DNA, the CDR3 is TGTGCCAGCAGCTTAGAAGCGGGGGGGCCCCACGAGCAGTACTTC.

The J gene is TRBJ1-3, the V gene TRBV7-2, with D hard to call. Trimming stripped 1 base from V and 2 bases from J, with 9 bases between. The CDR3 has 15 residues. CDR1 is SGHTA, CDR2 FQGNSA, per germline. In DNA, the CDR3 is TGTGCCAGCAGCTTAGGCTCGGGCCCTGGAAACACCATATATTTT. This codes for CASSLGSGPGNTIYF.

The J gene is TRBJ2-5, the V gene TRBV7-2, with 7 bases that match TRBD2. With the DNA end fitting TRBJ2-7 better, the J assignment may be wrong. The CDR3 totals 14 residues. Germline V gene sequence: CDR1 SGHTA, CDR2 FQGNSA. The CDR3 region has the DNA TGTGCCAGCAGCCTCAGCGGGGTTCTATACGAGCAGTACTTC. Translated, it gives CASSLSGVLYEQYF.

The chain is built from TRBV6-4 and TRBJ2-1, with D maybe TRBD2 (7 bases). Germline V gene lookup returns CDR1 MRHNA and CDR2 SNTAGT. V lost 6 bases and J lost 5, with 26 bases in between. The CDR3 covers 18 residues. This CDR3 reads CASSESMELGGPHNEQFF. DNA of the CDR3: TGTGCCAGCAGCGAGTCGATGGAGCTCGGGGGGCCCCACAATGAGCAGTTCTTC.

V and J are TRBV7-9 and TRBJ2-2, with TRBD1 matching over 9 bases. Looked up from germline, CDR1 is SEHNR and CDR2 is FQNEAQ (reference sequence). The V and J ends lost 5 bases and 1 base, in that order; junction bases with no gene match: 5. CDR3 length: 16 amino acids. The CDR3 coding sequence is TGTGCCAGCAGCCTTGGGGGACAGGGGAACACCGGGGAGCTGTTTTTT. It translates to CASSLGGQGNTGELFF.

The count of this clone is one. J is TRBJ2-5 and V is TRBV5-1; 10 bases align to TRBD2. Trimming took 0 bases from V and 3 from J; bases not matched to a gene: 5. Germline V gene data show CDR1 as SGHRS and CDR2 as YFSETQ. The CDR3 consists of 16 residues. CDR3 sequence: CASSLVLAGVKETQYF. In nucleotides, the CDR3 is TGCGCCAGCAGCTTGGTTCTAGCGGGAGTAAAAGAGACCCAGTACTTC.

The gene calls are TRBV6-5 and TRBJ1-1, with TRBD1 matching 8 bases. Germline V gene lookup returns CDR1 MNHEY and CDR2 SVGAGI. V shed 5 bases, J shed 1 base, and the junction held 6 bases outside the gene matches. The CDR3 is 15 residues long. CDR3 in DNA: TGTGCCAGCAGTGCTTGGACAGGGTGGAACACTGAAGCTTTCTTT. The encoded protein is CASSAWTGWNTEAFF.

The chain has TRBV7-3 and TRBJ2-5; 9 nucleotides align to TRBD1. V shed 3 bases, J shed 6 bases, and the junction held 5 bases outside the gene matches. The CDR3 runs 14 residues. CDR1 is SGHTA and CDR2 is FQGTGA in the germline V gene. The CDR3 nucleotides are TGTGCCAGCAGCTTCACAGGGGGCGCGCAGACCCAGTACTTC. This gives the protein CASSFTGGAQTQYF.

This chain connects TRBV15 to TRBJ2-3; D ambiguous. Trimming took 4 bases from V and 3 from J, leaving 8 bases between them. The CDR3 extends over 13 amino acids. Germline V gives CDR1 LNHNV, CDR2 YYDKDF (reference sequence). CDR3 sequence (DNA): TGTGCCACCAGCATAGAGGTTACAGATACGCAGTATTTT. Residues: CATSIEVTDTQYF.

V gene TRBV7-9 combines with J gene TRBJ2-1; 7 nucleotides align to TRBD2. V gave up 0 bases and J gave up 5 bases; unmatched junction bases: 4. The CDR3 sequence is 15 residues long. Germline assignment: CDR1 SEHNR and CDR2 FQNEAQ (reference sequence). CDR3 DNA sequence: TGTGCCAGCAGCTTAGCGGGGGGGTACCACAATGAGCAGTTCTTC. This sequence encodes CASSLAGGYHNEQFF. Based on the CDR3 plus reference TRBV7-9 and TRBJ2-1, the full variable domain is DTGVSQNPRHKITKRGQNVTFRCDPISEHNRLYWYRQTLGQGPEFLTYFQNEAQLEKSRLLSDRFSAERPKGSFSTLEIQRTEQGDSAMYLCASSLAGGYHNEQFFGPGTRLTVL.

The J gene is TRBJ2-3, the V gene TRBV6-5, with D uncertain. The ends were cut back, 3 bases at V and 1 base at J, with 8 bases in the middle. Germline-derived CDR1 and CDR2 are MNHEY and SVGAGI. The CDR3 is 14 residues long. Here the CDR3 reads CASSYGPRTDTQYF. Here the CDR3 DNA reads TGTGCCAGCAGTTATGGACCACGCACAGATACGCAGTATTTT.

The count of this clone is one. The chain has TRBV6-5 and TRBJ1-1; D is unclear. Germline assignment: CDR1 MNHEY and CDR2 SVGAGI. V dropped 6 bases and J dropped 6 bases, with 11 bases sitting between them. This CDR3 is built from 12 residues. The CDR3 loop reads CASRGNTPEAFF. The CDR3 coding sequence is TGTGCCAGCAGGGGCAATACCCCTGAAGCTTTCTTT.